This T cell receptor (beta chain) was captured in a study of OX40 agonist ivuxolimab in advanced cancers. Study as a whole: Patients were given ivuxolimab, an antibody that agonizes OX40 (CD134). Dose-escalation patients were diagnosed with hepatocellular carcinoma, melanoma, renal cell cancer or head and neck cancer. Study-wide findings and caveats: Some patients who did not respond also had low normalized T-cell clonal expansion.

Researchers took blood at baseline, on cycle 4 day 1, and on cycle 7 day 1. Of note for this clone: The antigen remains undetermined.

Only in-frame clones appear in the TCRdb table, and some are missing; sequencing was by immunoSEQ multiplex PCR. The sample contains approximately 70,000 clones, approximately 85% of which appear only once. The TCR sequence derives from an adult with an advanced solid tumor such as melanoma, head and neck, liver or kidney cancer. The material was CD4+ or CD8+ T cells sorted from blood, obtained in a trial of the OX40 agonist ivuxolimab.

In nucleotides, the CDR3 is TGCGCCAGCAGCCAACTAGCGCTGGGGGAGACCCAGTACTTC. Its protein is CASSQLALGETQYF. This sequence joins TRBV4-3 and TRBJ2-5; a possible D gene is TRBD2 (6 bases). Looked up from germline, CDR1 is LGHNA and CDR2 is YSLEER. The ends were cut back, 2 bases at V and 5 bases at J, with 12 bases in the middle. The CDR3 has 14 amino acids.